These 5 T cell receptor beta chains originate from one sample sequenced in a study of Ad26.COV2.S vaccination and SARS-CoV-2 variants. Sequenced by immunoSEQ multiplex PCR; TCRdb stores in-frame clones only, minus some. The sample gives around 140,000 clones, 86% of which show up once; 4% to 6% is in the top ten. The sequences come from peripheral blood, collected after recovery from COVID-19. Source of these receptors: a human donor who had recovered from COVID-19.

The chain combines TRBV6-5 with TRBJ1-3; a possible D gene is TRBD1 (6 bases). Germline CDR1 reads MNHEY; CDR2 reads SVGAGI. There are 15 residues in the CDR3. Between the trimmed V and J ends, which lost 2 bases and 4 bases, there was a span of 12 bases. As DNA, the CDR3 is TGTGCCAGCAGTTACGACAGGTCGGCGGGAAACACCATATATTTT. Its protein is CASSYDRSAGNTIYF.

V usage is TRBV19 and J usage is TRBJ2-5, with a weak D call TRBD2 (6 bases). The CDR3 contains 15 residues. V was clipped by 3 bases and J by 5 bases, with 16 bases between them. Germline CDR1 LNHDA, CDR2 SQIVND (reference sequence). The CDR3 DNA sequence: TGTGCCAGTAGTATCGGGGGACCCTCTGGGGAGACCCAGTACTTC. Translation gives CASSIGGPSGETQYF. The variable domain in full, with the rest retrieved from reference TRBV19 and TRBJ2-5, is DGGITQSPKYLFRKEGQNVTLSCEQNLNHDAMYWYRQDPGQGLRLIYYSQIVNDFQKGDIAEGYSVSREKKESFPLTVTSAQKNPTAFYLCASSIGGPSGETQYFGPGTRLLVL.

V gene TRBV5-4 combines with J gene TRBJ2-3; 12 bases are a match to TRBD2. CDR1 is SGHNT, CDR2 YYREEE, per germline (reference sequence). This CDR3 region has 16 residues. V trimming: 4 bases; J trimming: 1 base; junction bases outside the gene matches: 4. The CDR3 region is CASSTRLAGGTDTQYF. The CDR3, as DNA: TGTGCCAGCAGCACCCGACTAGCGGGGGGCACAGATACGCAGTATTTT.

J is TRBJ2-7 and V is TRBV4-1, with a tentative D call TRBD1 (5 bases). V lost 5 bases and J 5 bases, leaving 16 bases between the germline ends. This CDR3 has 14 amino acids. CDR1 MGHRA and CDR2 YSYEKL come from the germline V gene. CDR3 residues: CASSTVTAPDEQYF. The CDR3 region has the DNA TGCGCCAGCAGCACCGTGACAGCCCCTGACGAGCAGTACTTC.

This chain links TRBV7-2 with TRBJ2-7; the D gene is possibly TRBD1 (7 bases). In germline, CDR1 is SGHTA, CDR2 FQGNSA. V was shortened by 3 bases and J by 3 bases, with 12 bases between the two germline ends. The CDR3 has 14 residues. The CDR3 here is CASSLGGQNYEQYF. The CDR3 DNA reads as TGTGCCAGCAGCTTGGGGGGACAGAACTACGAGCAGTACTTC.